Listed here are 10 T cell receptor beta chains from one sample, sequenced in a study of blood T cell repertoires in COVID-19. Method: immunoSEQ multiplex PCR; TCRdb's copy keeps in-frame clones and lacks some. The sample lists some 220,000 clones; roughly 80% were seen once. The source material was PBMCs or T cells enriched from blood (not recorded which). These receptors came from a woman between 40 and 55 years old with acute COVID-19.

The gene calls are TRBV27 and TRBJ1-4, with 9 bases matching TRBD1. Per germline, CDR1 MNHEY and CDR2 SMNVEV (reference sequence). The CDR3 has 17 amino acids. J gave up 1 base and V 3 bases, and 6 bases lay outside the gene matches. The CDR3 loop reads CASSFTGQGLTNEKLFF. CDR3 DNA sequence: TGTGCCAGCAGTTTTACGGGACAGGGTTTAACTAATGAAAAACTGTTTTTT. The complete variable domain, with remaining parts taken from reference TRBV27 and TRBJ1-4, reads EAQVTQNPRYLITVTGKKLTVTCSQNMNHEYMSWYRQDPGLGLRQIYYSMNVEVTDKGDVPEGYKVSRKEKRNFPLILESPSPNQTSLYFCASSFTGQGLTNEKLFFGSGTQLSVL.

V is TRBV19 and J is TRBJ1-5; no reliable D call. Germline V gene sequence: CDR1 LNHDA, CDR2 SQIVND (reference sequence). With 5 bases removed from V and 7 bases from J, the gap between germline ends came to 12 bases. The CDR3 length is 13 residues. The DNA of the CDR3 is TGTGCCAGTAGTGCTAGCTGGAGGCAGCCCCAGCATTTT. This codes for CASSASWRQPQHF. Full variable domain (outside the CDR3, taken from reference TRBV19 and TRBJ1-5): DGGITQSPKYLFRKEGQNVTLSCEQNLNHDAMYWYRQDPGQGLRLIYYSQIVNDFQKGDIAEGYSVSREKKESFPLTVTSAQKNPTAFYLCASSASWRQPQHFGDGTRLSIL.

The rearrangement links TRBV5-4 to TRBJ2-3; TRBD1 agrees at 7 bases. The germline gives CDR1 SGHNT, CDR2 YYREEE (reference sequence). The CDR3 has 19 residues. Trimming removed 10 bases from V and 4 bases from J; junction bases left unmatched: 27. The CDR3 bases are TGTGCCGCCGAAACGACGAAGGGGGCCCGGGTCTTTACGGCAGATACGCAGTATTTT. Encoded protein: CAAETTKGARVFTADTQYF. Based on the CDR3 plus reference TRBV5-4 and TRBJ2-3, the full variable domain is ETGVTQSPTHLIKTRGQQVTLRCSSQSGHNTVSWYQQALGQGPQFIFQYYREEENGRGNFPPRFSGLQFPNYSSELNVNALELDDSALYLCAAETTKGARVFTADTQYFGPGTRLTVL.

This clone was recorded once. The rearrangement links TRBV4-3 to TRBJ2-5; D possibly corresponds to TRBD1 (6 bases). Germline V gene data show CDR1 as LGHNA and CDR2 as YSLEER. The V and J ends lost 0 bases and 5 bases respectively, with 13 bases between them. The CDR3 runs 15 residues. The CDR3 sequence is CASSQDLDRMETQYF. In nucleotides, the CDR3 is TGCGCCAGCAGCCAAGATCTCGACAGGATGGAGACCCAGTACTTC.

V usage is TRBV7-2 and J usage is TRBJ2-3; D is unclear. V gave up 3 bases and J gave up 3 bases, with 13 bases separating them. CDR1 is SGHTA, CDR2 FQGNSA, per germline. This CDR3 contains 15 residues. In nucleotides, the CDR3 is TGTGCCAGCAGCTTCCCGGCCCCTAGGACAGATACGCAGTATTTT. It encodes CASSFPAPRTDTQYF.

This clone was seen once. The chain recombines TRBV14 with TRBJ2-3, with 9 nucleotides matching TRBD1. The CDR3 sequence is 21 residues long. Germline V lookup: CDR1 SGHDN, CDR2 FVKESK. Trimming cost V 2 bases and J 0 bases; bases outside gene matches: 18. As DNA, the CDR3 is TGTGCCAGCAGCCAATACGCCACAGGGGGCTCAACCGAACTAAGCACAGATACGCAGTATTTT. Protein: CASSQYATGGSTELSTDTQYF.

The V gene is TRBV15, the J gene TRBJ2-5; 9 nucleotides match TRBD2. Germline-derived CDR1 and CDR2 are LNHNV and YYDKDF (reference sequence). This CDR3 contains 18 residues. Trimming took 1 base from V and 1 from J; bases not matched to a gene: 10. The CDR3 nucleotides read TGTGCCACCAGCAGAGCTTTGGGGAGCGGGAGGACCCAAGAGACCCAGTACTTC. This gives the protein CATSRALGSGRTQETQYF.

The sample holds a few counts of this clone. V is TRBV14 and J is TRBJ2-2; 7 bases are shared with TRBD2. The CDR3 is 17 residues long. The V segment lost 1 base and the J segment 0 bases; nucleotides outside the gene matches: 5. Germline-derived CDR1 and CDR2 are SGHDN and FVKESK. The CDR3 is CASSQGVRGANTGELFF. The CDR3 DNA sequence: TGTGCCAGCAGCCAAGGAGTACGGGGGGCGAACACCGGGGAGCTGTTTTTT.

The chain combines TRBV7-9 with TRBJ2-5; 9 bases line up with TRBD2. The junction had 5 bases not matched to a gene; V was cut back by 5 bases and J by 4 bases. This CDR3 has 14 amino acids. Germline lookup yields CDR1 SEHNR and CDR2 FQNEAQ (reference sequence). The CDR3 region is CASSSAGGRETQYF. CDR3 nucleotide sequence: TGTGCCAGCAGCAGCGCGGGGGGGCGAGAGACCCAGTACTTC.

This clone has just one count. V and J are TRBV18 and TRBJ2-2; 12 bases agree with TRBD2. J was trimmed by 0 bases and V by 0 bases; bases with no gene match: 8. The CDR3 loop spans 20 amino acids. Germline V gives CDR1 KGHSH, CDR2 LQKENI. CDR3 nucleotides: TGTGCCAGCTCACCACCGGGGCTAGCGGGAGGGCCCTCGAACACCGGGGAGCTGTTTTTT. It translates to CASSPPGLAGGPSNTGELFF.